Listed below are T cell receptor beta chains from one sample, sequenced in a study of cytomegalovirus exposure and HLA in healthy donors. Assay used: immunoSEQ multiplex PCR; TCRdb lists only in-frame clones, some missing. The sample yields some 81,000 clones, around 70% seen once. Sample: PBMCs. Source of these receptors: a woman between 35 and 50 years old in good health and CMV-seropositive. Each CDR3 is given with its conserved first and last residue. D genes are given only for firm matches. Only some rows state a clone size, as once, few, many or a class for expanded clones.

v_call,d_call,clone_size,j_call,cdr3_nt,cdr3_aa
TRBV4-1,TRBD2,few,TRBJ2-3,TGCGCCAGCAGCCAAGAGGCTAGCGGGAGGGTTCACACAGATACGCAGTATTTT,CASSQEASGRVHTDTQYF
TRBV10-1,NA,NA,TRBJ1-1,TGCGCCAGCAGTGAGGAGGGATTTACTGAAGCTTTCTTT,CASSEEGFTEAFF
TRBV6-5,NA,NA,TRBJ2-1,TGTGCCAGCAGTTTGAGTCCGCGGGGCTACAATGAGCAGTTCTTC,CASSLSPRGYNEQFF
TRBV10-3,NA,few,TRBJ2-5,TGTGCCATCAGGCTAGGGGCGGGGTTGGAGACCCAGTACTTC,CAIRLGAGLETQYF
TRBV5-1,NA,NA,TRBJ2-5,TGCGCCAGCAGCTCACGGCGGGCCGGGGAGACCCAGTACTTC,CASSSRRAGETQYF
TRBV28,NA,NA,TRBJ1-2,TGTGCCAGCAGTCCCCCCGGGTTCCGACGCCGCAACTATGGCTACCCCTTC,CASSPPGFRRRNYGYPF
TRBV5-6,NA,few,TRBJ1-1,TGTGCCAGCAGCTTATATTACACTGAAGCTTTCTTT,CASSLYYTEAFF
TRBV18,NA,NA,TRBJ2-2,TGTGCCAGCTCGCCAATGACAGTAACGAACACCGGGGAGCTGTTTTTT,CASSPMTVTNTGELFF
TRBV6-1,NA,few,TRBJ1-2,TGTGCCAGCAGTGAATACAGCCTCTATGGCTACACCTTC,CASSEYSLYGYTF
TRBV7-9,TRBD1,NA,TRBJ2-1,TGTGCCAGCAGCGGGGGGACAGGCATTATAGATAGCTCCTACAATGAGCAGTTCTTC,CASSGGTGIIDSSYNEQFF
TRBV7-2,TRBD1,NA,TRBJ2-7,TGTGCCAGCACCCACCGACAGGGGGAATTTTACGAGCAGTACTTC,CASTHRQGEFYEQYF
TRBV7-9,TRBD1,NA,TRBJ1-1,TGTGCCAGCAGCTTAGCTTTTAGCTCACAGGGGCCCATGAACACTGAAGCTTTCTTT,CASSLAFSSQGPMNTEAFF
TRBV7-2,NA,NA,TRBJ2-5,TGTGCCAGCAGCTGGCTGTCTCAAGAGACCCAGTACTTC,CASSWLSQETQYF
TRBV5-1,TRBD1,NA,TRBJ2-3,TGCGCCAGCAGCTGGACAGGGATGCGCACAGATACGCAGTATTTT,CASSWTGMRTDTQYF
TRBV29-1,TRBD2,NA,TRBJ2-7,TGCAGCGTTGCACTAGCGGGGGGATCCGAGCAGTACTTC,CSVALAGGSEQYF
TRBV29-1,NA,NA,TRBJ2-3,TGCAGCGTTGAGCCGCGGACAGATACGCAGTATTTT,CSVEPRTDTQYF
TRBV7-6,TRBD2,NA,TRBJ2-5,TGTGCCAGCACTCTAGCGGGAGGGATTTCGGAGACCCAGTACTTC,CASTLAGGISETQYF
TRBV19,TRBD2,few,TRBJ2-3,TGTGCCAGTAGTATCAGAACTAGCGTGGATACGCAGTATTTT,CASSIRTSVDTQYF
TRBV6-1,TRBD2,NA,TRBJ2-7,TGTGCCGTCCGGGGGGGTATACCCTACGAGCAGTACTTC,CAVRGGIPYEQYF
TRBV6-5,NA,NA,TRBJ1-3,TGTGCCAGCAGTCGGACTGCTGGAAACACCATATATTTT,CASSRTAGNTIYF
TRBV5-1,TRBD1,once,TRBJ1-1,TGCGCCAGCAGCAGGGGACAGGGCAATGGTGAAGCTTTCTTT,CASSRGQGNGEAFF
TRBV30,TRBD2,once,TRBJ2-1,TGTGCCTGGAGCCCCGGTTTTGGGCGGGAGGATGAGCAGTTCTTC,CAWSPGFGREDEQFF
TRBV5-4,TRBD1,once,TRBJ2-6,TGTGCCAGCAGACCAGGGGGAGAGCGCTCTGGGGCCAACGTCCTGACTTTC,CASRPGGERSGANVLTF
TRBV5-1,TRBD1,NA,TRBJ1-2,TGCGCCAGCAGCGCGGGACAGCCCTATGGCTACACCTTC,CASSAGQPYGYTF
TRBV4-2,NA,NA,TRBJ1-1,TGTGCCAGCAGCCCGGACAAACTGAACACTGAAGCTTTCTTT,CASSPDKLNTEAFF
TRBV2,NA,NA,TRBJ2-1,NA,CASILGLVVGEQFF
TRBV14,TRBD2,NA,TRBJ2-7,TGTGCCAGCAGCCAAGATGACGGCGGGAGAGTCTACGAGCAGTACTTC,CASSQDDGGRVYEQYF
TRBV30,TRBD2,NA,TRBJ2-7,TGTGCCTGGAGTCCTTGGGGAGCGGGAATTAGCTACGAGCAGTACTTC,CAWSPWGAGISYEQYF
TRBV12-1,NA,NA,TRBJ1-5,TGTGCCAGCATCGCCGGACAGTGCAATCAGCCCCAGCATTTT,CASIAGQCNQPQHF
TRBV25-1,NA,NA,TRBJ1-6,TGTGCCAGCAGCGGACAGCCAAATTCACCCCTCCACTTT,CASSGQPNSPLHF
TRBV5-1,TRBD1,NA,TRBJ1-1,TGCGCCAGCAGCCGACAGGGTATGGACACTGAAGCTTTCTTT,CASSRQGMDTEAFF
TRBV30,TRBD1,NA,TRBJ2-7,TGTGCCTGGAGGCCCCGGGACAGGAGCTACGAGCAGTACTTC,CAWRPRDRSYEQYF
TRBV7-2,NA,NA,TRBJ2-1,TGTGCCAGCAGCACACGCCGGGACAACAATGAGCAGTTCTTC,CASSTRRDNNEQFF
TRBV30,TRBD1,NA,TRBJ1-2,TGTGCCTGGAGTATTTATCCAGGACAGGGTGATGGCTACACCTTC,CAWSIYPGQGDGYTF
TRBV7-2,NA,NA,TRBJ1-1,TGTGCCAGCAAGCTAGCAGTGAACACTGAAGCTTTCTTT,CASKLAVNTEAFF
TRBV19,NA,NA,TRBJ1-1,TGTGCCAGTAGTCCGGACGGAGGGAACACTGAAGCTTTCTTT,CASSPDGGNTEAFF
TRBV7-9,TRBD1,NA,TRBJ2-7,TGTGCCAGCAGCTTGGGACAGGCCGAGCAGTACTTC,CASSLGQAEQYF
TRBV6-6,NA,NA,TRBJ1-1,TGTGCCAGCAGTTACGAGGGAGGGTACACTGAAGCTTTCTTT,CASSYEGGYTEAFF
TRBV6-6,TRBD1,NA,TRBJ2-7,TGTGCCAGCAGTCGCCGGGACAGAGGTTTCTACGAGCAGTACTTC,CASSRRDRGFYEQYF
TRBV6-5,TRBD1,NA,TRBJ2-7,TGTGCCAGCAGTTTCGACAGGGTCTCGTACGAGCAGTACTTC,CASSFDRVSYEQYF
TRBV28,NA,NA,TRBJ1-2,TGTGCCAGCAGTTTATGGATGCGTAGTGGCTACACCTTC,CASSLWMRSGYTF